This TCR beta chain originates from a study of cytomegalovirus exposure and HLA in healthy donors. Whole-study results and caveats: The study labeled about 160 TCR beta chains cytomegalovirus-associated.

PCR employed 60 Vbeta and 13 Jbeta primers. Generated by immunoSEQ multiplex PCR, the TCRdb table keeps only in-frame clones and is missing some. The sample contains about 82,000 clones, more than 60% of which appear only once. In regard to this clone: Its specificity is unknown.

V lost 4 bases to trimming and J lost 6 bases; unmatched junction nucleotides: 13. The CDR3 covers 16 residues. Germline V gene data show CDR1 as SGHRS and CDR2 as YFSETQ. The rearrangement links TRBV5-1 to TRBJ2-4, with TRBD2 matching over 7 bases. This TCR came from a human donor in good health. The source material was PBMCs. The CDR3 loop reads CASSPPLAGEANIQYF. As DNA, the CDR3 is TGCGCCAGCAGCCCACCCCTGGCGGGGGAGGCAAACATTCAGTACTTC.